Following are 26 T cell receptor beta chains from one sample sequenced in a study of blood T cell repertoires in COVID-19. Clones were sequenced by immunoSEQ multiplex PCR, and TCRdb holds only the in-frame ones, with some missing. The data show about 310,000 clones, roughly 90% seen once. The sequencing input was PBMCs or T cells enriched from blood (not recorded which). The receptors shown here come from a woman aged 40 to 50 who had recovered from COVID-19.

This chain links TRBV7-9 with TRBJ1-5; 9 bases line up with TRBD1. V dropped 3 bases and J dropped 3; count of bases not matched to a gene: 3. Germline lookup yields CDR1 SEHNR and CDR2 FQNEAQ (reference sequence). There are 15 residues in the CDR3. The CDR3 loop is CASSFGQGFNQPQHF. CDR3 sequence (DNA): TGTGCCAGCAGCTTCGGACAGGGGTTCAATCAGCCCCAGCATTTT.

This chain connects TRBV7-9 to TRBJ2-2; maybe TRBD1 (6 bases). CDR3 length equals 13 residues. Trimming left V 5 bases short and J 6 bases short, with 10 bases between. Germline CDR1 reads SEHNR; CDR2 reads FQNEAQ (reference sequence). The CDR3 loop is CASSQGPAGELFF. CDR3 DNA sequence: TGTGCCAGCAGCCAGGGGCCGGCCGGGGAGCTGTTTTTT.

The chain has TRBV23-1 and TRBJ2-1; 16 positions agree with TRBD2. TRBV23-1 is filed as an ORF, its function uncertain. The CDR3 contains 20 residues. The V and J ends lost 3 bases and 7 bases, in that order; junction bases with no gene match: 15. The DNA for the CDR3 is TGCGCCAGCAGTCAGCTTCCGGGACTAGCGGGGGGGCCGGGGTGTAATGAGCAGTTCTTC. It yields the protein CASSQLPGLAGGPGCNEQFF.

The chain links TRBV29-1 to TRBJ2-7; unclear D gene. Germline V gene sequence: CDR1 SQVTM, CDR2 ANQGSEA. CDR3 length equals 10 residues. The V end lost 6 bases, the J end lost 4 bases, and 7 bases lay between the germline ends. CDR3 loop: CSVIEYEQYF. The CDR3, as DNA: TGCAGCGTCATAGAGTACGAGCAGTACTTC.

The chain employs TRBV3-1 (or the pseudogene TRBV3-2) and TRBJ2-7; 11 nucleotides align to TRBD1. CDR1 is LGHDT, CDR2 YNNKEL, per germline (reference sequence). This CDR3 contains 17 residues. V trimming: 4 bases; J trimming: 0 bases; junction bases outside the gene matches: 8. For the CDR3, the DNA is TGTGCCAGCAGCCCTTCTGGTGGGACAGGGGGCTCCTACGAGCAGTACTTC. Its protein is CASSPSGGTGGSYEQYF.

The J gene is TRBJ2-5, the V gene TRBV7-3; 7 bases fit TRBD2. This CDR3 has 13 amino acids. The V segment lost 9 bases and the J segment 4 bases; nucleotides outside the gene matches: 8. Germline loops: CDR1 SGHTA, CDR2 FQGTGA. The CDR3 sequence is CASSRDYRETQYF. The DNA for the CDR3 is TGTGCCAGTTCCCGGGACTACCGAGAGACCCAGTACTTC.

In this sample, this clone turned up a few times. The rearrangement links TRBV2 to TRBJ2-5, with D possibly TRBD1 on 5 matching bases. Trimming stripped 4 bases from V and 7 bases from J, with 7 bases between. Germline values: CDR1 SNHLY, CDR2 FYNNEI. The CDR3 is 11 residues long. The CDR3 DNA is TGTGCCAGCAGTGGGGGCGGGACCCAGTACTTC. Its translation is CASSGGGTQYF. The whole variable domain, remainder taken from reference TRBV2 and TRBJ2-5, is EPEVTQTPSHQVTQMGQEVILRCVPISNHLYFYWYRQILGQKVEFLVSFYNNEISEKSEIFDDQFSVERPDGSNFTLKIRSTKLEDSAMYFCASSGGGTQYFGPGTRLLVL.

This clone was seen a single time. The chain is built from TRBV3-1 (or the pseudogene TRBV3-2) and TRBJ1-5, with TRBD1 as a possible D gene (5 bases). CDR3 length: 14 amino acids. The germline V gene encodes CDR1 LGHDT and CDR2 YNNKEL (reference sequence). V lost 5 bases, J lost 4 bases, and 12 bases lay in between. CDR3 amino acids: CASSNRTVNQPQHF. DNA of the CDR3: TGTGCCAGCAGCAACAGGACGGTGAATCAGCCCCAGCATTTT.

The chain employs TRBV7-3 and TRBJ2-1, with 12 bases identical to TRBD2. The germline V gene has CDR1 SGHTA and CDR2 FQGTGA. CDR3 length equals 15 residues. V shed 5 bases, J shed 10 bases, and the junction held 9 bases outside the gene matches. The CDR3 DNA reads as TGTGCCAGCAGCCCAAGACTAGCGGGAGTGTTAGAGCAGTTCTTC. The encoded protein is CASSPRLAGVLEQFF.

The V and J genes are TRBV7-3 and TRBJ1-1, with a weak D call TRBD1 (5 bases). The germline CDR1 and CDR2 sequences are SGHTA and FQGTGA. Trimming shortened V by 2 bases and J by 1 base, and 11 bases separated the two germline ends. The length of the CDR3 is 15 residues. This CDR3 reads CASSLRGQKNTEAFF. CDR3 nucleotides: TGTGCCAGCAGCTTACGAGGACAAAAGAACACTGAAGCTTTCTTT.

The chain couples TRBV5-8 to TRBJ2-7, with D tentatively TRBD1 (6 bases). The germline V and J ends were trimmed by 0 bases and 2 bases, with 12 bases remaining between them. The CDR3 covers 15 residues. CDR1 is SGHTS and CDR2 is YDEGEE in the germline V gene. For the CDR3, the DNA is TGTGCCAGCAGCTTGGCCAGGGGACCTGCCTACGAGCAGTACTTC. This encodes CASSLARGPAYEQYF.

The J gene is TRBJ2-3, the V gene TRBV9; 11 nucleotides align to TRBD2. CDR3 size: 16 residues. After removal of 4 bases from V and 0 bases from J, the junction contained 4 bases not matched to a gene. The V gene's germline CDR1 is SGDLS and CDR2 YYNGEE. DNA for the CDR3: TGTGCCAGCAGCCTCGGGACTAGCGGTAGCACAGATACGCAGTATTTT. Protein product: CASSLGTSGSTDTQYF.

This clone has only one observation. V gene TRBV5-1 combines with J gene TRBJ1-1, with 9 bases identical to TRBD1. CDR1 is SGHRS and CDR2 is YFSETQ in the germline V gene. J was trimmed by 4 bases and V by 5 bases; bases with no gene match: 3. The CDR3 is made up of 13 amino acids. The CDR3 DNA is TGCGCCAGCAGGGGACAGGGAGGCACTGAAGCTTTCTTT. Translation gives CASRGQGGTEAFF. The variable domain in full, with the rest retrieved from reference TRBV5-1 and TRBJ1-1, is KAGVTQTPRYLIKTRGQQVTLSCSPISGHRSVSWYQQTPGQGLQFLFEYFSETQRNKGNFPGRFSGRQFSNSRSEMNVSTLELGDSALYLCASRGQGGTEAFFGQGTRLTVV.

This sequence joins TRBV10-3 and TRBJ2-1, with TRBD1 matching over 8 bases. Trimming took 3 bases from V and 1 from J; bases not matched to a gene: 2. CDR1 is ENHRY and CDR2 is SYGVKD in the germline V gene. The CDR3 loop spans 15 amino acids. The CDR3 is CAISDRGPSYNEQFF. The CDR3 nucleotides are TGTGCCATCAGTGACAGGGGGCCGTCCTACAATGAGCAGTTCTTC.

The V call is TRBV9, the J call TRBJ2-3; 8 nucleotides match TRBD2. J lost 3 bases, V lost 2 bases, and 5 bases had no gene match. Germline V CDR1 and CDR2: SGDLS, YYNGEE. This CDR3 has 15 residues. CDR3 bases: TGTGCCAGCAGCGTTAGCGGGGCGGGGACAGATACGCAGTATTTT. Encoded protein: CASSVSGAGTDTQYF.

V usage is TRBV4-3 and J usage is TRBJ2-7; no reliable D call. The CDR3 loop spans 14 amino acids. V dropped 0 bases and J dropped 0 bases, with 6 bases sitting between them. From germline, CDR1 is LGHNA and CDR2 YSLEER. CDR3 residues: CASSQETASYEQYF. The CDR3 DNA reads as TGCGCCAGCAGCCAAGAAACAGCCTCCTACGAGCAGTACTTC.

This clone has only one observation. One end of the junction does not line up with germline, which may come from a read error. The V call is TRBV18, the J call TRBJ1-1, with TRBD1 identical over 11 bases. This CDR3 is 19 amino acids long. Germline loops: CDR1 KGHSH, CDR2 LQKENI. CDR3 nucleotide sequence: TGTGCCAGCTCACCAGGTTTTCGGACAGGGGGCAACGGGAACATTGAAGCTTTCTTT. Amino acids: CASSPGFRTGGNGNIEAFF.

This clone appeared a single time. The chain couples TRBV29-1 to TRBJ2-4, with 7 nucleotides matching TRBD1. Germline V gene sequence: CDR1 SQVTM, CDR2 ANQGSEA. Trimming took 4 bases from V and 7 from J; bases not matched to a gene: 13. This CDR3 has 15 residues. The CDR3 DNA is TGCAGCGTTGGGGAAGGGGGCAGATTTGGGAACATTCAGTACTTC. It specifies CSVGEGGRFGNIQYF.

V usage is TRBV7-9 and J usage is TRBJ2-5; perhaps TRBD1 as D (6 bases). In germline, CDR1 is SEHNR, CDR2 FQNEAQ (reference sequence). Trimming removed 3 bases from V and 2 bases from J, with 13 bases in between. The CDR3 runs 15 residues. The CDR3 protein is CASSFPGGFQETQYF. CDR3 bases: TGTGCCAGCAGCTTCCCTGGGGGCTTTCAAGAGACCCAGTACTTC.

The chain is built from TRBV30 and TRBJ1-5, with D unclear. CDR3 length: 12 residues. Looked up from germline, CDR1 is GTSNPN and CDR2 is SVGIG (reference sequence). V lost 1 base, J lost 2 bases, and 3 bases lay in between. The CDR3 coding sequence is TGTGCCTGGAGTGAGCGCAATCAGCCCCAGCATTTT. Its protein product is CAWSERNQPQHF.

J is TRBJ2-2 and V is TRBV7-9; D is possibly TRBD1 (5 bases). The ends were cut back, 2 bases at V and 2 bases at J, with 6 bases in the middle. Germline V gene data show CDR1 as SEHNR and CDR2 as FQNEAQ (reference sequence). This CDR3 has 14 residues. The CDR3 nucleotides read TGTGCCAGCAGCTTAAGGGGCAACACCGGGGAGCTGTTTTTT. It specifies CASSLRGNTGELFF.

This chain uses TRBV30 with TRBJ1-4; 10 bases align to TRBD1. The germline CDR1 and CDR2 sequences are GTSNPN and SVGIG (reference sequence). After removal of 2 bases from V and 5 bases from J, the junction contained 5 bases not matched to a gene. CDR3 size: 15 residues. CDR3 protein: CAWSSWTGGNEKLFF. CDR3 nucleotide sequence: TGTGCCTGGAGTTCCTGGACAGGGGGAAATGAAAAACTGTTTTTT.

This chain connects TRBV19 to TRBJ1-2; 9 bases agree with TRBD1. Germline CDR1 is LNHDA and CDR2 is SQIVND (reference sequence). Trimming at V came to 6 bases and at J to 10 bases, leaving 12 bases not matched to a gene. This CDR3 is 14 amino acids long. The CDR3 reads CASSLTGTGSVYTF. The CDR3 region has the DNA TGTGCCAGTAGCCTCACAGGGACAGGGAGTGTCTACACCTTC.

The chain recombines TRBV7-2 with TRBJ1-2, with TRBD1 matching 10 bases. V lost 3 bases to trimming and J lost 5 bases; unmatched junction nucleotides: 3. The CDR3 covers 14 residues. Germline CDR1 SGHTA, CDR2 FQGNSA. CDR3 loop: CASSLGQGLYGYTF. The CDR3 DNA follows: TGTGCCAGCAGCTTGGGACAGGGGCTGTATGGCTACACCTTC.

This chain links TRBV6-2 or TRBV6-3 with TRBJ1-2; D might be TRBD1 (5 bases). The V end was cut by 4 bases, the J end by 8 bases, with 17 bases between. This CDR3 has 14 residues. Germline V gene data show CDR1 as MNHEY and CDR2 as SVGEGT. CDR3 nucleotides: TGTGCCAGCAGTTGGGGCCCTGCGGCCAACGGCTACACCTTC. Translating it yields CASSWGPAANGYTF.

The rearrangement joins TRBV21-1 to TRBJ2-5; the table gives TRBD1 as D, unverified against the DNA. TRBV21-1 is a documented pseudogene. The CDR3 length is 17 residues. The CDR3 nucleotides are TGTGCCAGCAGCAAAGAGGTCGCGTCAGGGGGCTTGGAGACCCAGTACTTC. Protein product: CASSKEVASGGLETQYF.